This entry lists 21 T cell receptor beta chains sequenced from one sample in a study. TCRdb reprocessed the 5' RACE reads via MiXCR and lists one record per CDR3 protein. Its table records some 27 distinct CDR3 sequences. Sequenced: tumor-infiltrating memory CD4+ T cells sorted from the breast tumor. The subset is: memory CD4+ T cells, CD4+CD45RO+CD25-. The receptors come from a female donor with breast cancer.

Comment on this clonotype: The library was prepared for alpha chains; this beta chain is a stray read, so its frequency means little. The chain carries TRBV6-6 and TRBJ2-3, with a weak D call TRBD2 (6 bases). CDR1 and CDR2 from the germline V gene are MNHNY and SVGAGI (reference sequence). CDR3 length: 13 residues. V was pared by 4 bases and J by 4 bases, with 9 bases between. The DNA of the CDR3 is TGTGCCAGCAGTTGGGGAGGACCAGATACGCAGTATTTT. This translates into CASSWGGPDTQYF.

To note about this clonotype: Within a library made for alpha chains, this beta chain is off target, and its count is uninformative. The chain links TRBV28 to TRBJ2-3; 8 nucleotides match TRBD2. With 2 bases clipped from V and 4 bases from J, the junction kept 5 bases outside the gene matches. The CDR3 sequence is 15 residues long. Germline V gene data show CDR1 as MDHEN and CDR2 as SYDVKM. CDR3 loop: CASSLGREGPDTQYF. The CDR3 DNA is TGTGCCAGCAGTTTAGGTCGGGAGGGCCCAGATACGCAGTATTTT.

To note about this clonotype: This beta chain is an unintended read in a library built for alpha chains; its size means little. J is TRBJ2-3 and V is TRBV2; maybe TRBD2 (5 bases). The CDR3 runs to 14 residues. Looked up from germline, CDR1 is SNHLY and CDR2 is FYNNEI. With 5 bases removed from V and 4 bases from J, the gap between germline ends came to 13 bases. The CDR3 loop reads CASSQSRLSDTQYF. The CDR3 bases are TGTGCCAGCAGTCAAAGCCGACTATCAGATACGCAGTATTTT.

As concerns this clonotype: Since the library was made to target alpha chains, this beta chain is a stray read and its abundance is not meaningful. CDR3 DNA sequence: TGCGCCAGCATCGGACAGGAGAACACTGAAGCTTTCTTT. This gives the protein CASIGQENTEAFF. This chain uses TRBV5-1 with TRBJ1-1, with 7 positions matching TRBD1. CDR1 is SGHRS and CDR2 is YFSETQ in the germline V gene. The length of the CDR3 is 13 residues. Trimming removed 6 bases from V and 1 base from J; junction bases left unmatched: 3.

Remarks on this clonotype: As an off-target read in a library built for alpha chains, this beta chain has a frequency of little significance. The J gene is TRBJ2-3, the V gene TRBV5-3, with 7 bases matching TRBD2. TRBV5-3 carries the ORF label, with uncertain function. This CDR3 region has 17 residues. V lost 0 bases to trimming and J lost 0 bases; unmatched junction nucleotides: 7. The CDR3 loop is CARSLDGGRESTDTQYF. The CDR3 DNA follows: TGTGCCAGAAGCTTGGATGGGGGGAGGGAAAGCACAGATACGCAGTATTTT.

Turning to this clonotype: This beta chain came through as a stray read in a library set up for alpha chains, and its size says little. The chain has TRBV15 and TRBJ2-7; D is unclear. V lost 0 bases to trimming and J lost 3 bases, with 12 bases between them. This CDR3 contains 15 residues. CDR1 and CDR2 from the germline V gene are LNHNV and YYDKDF (reference sequence). Here the CDR3 DNA reads TGTGCCACCAGCAGAGATTCGGGCAGAATCTACGAGCAGTACTTC. This translates into CATSRDSGRIYEQYF.

With respect to this clonotype: This beta chain was picked up by a library intended for alpha chains and is off target, so its count carries little meaning. The chain joins TRBV5-6 to TRBJ1-4; D is perhaps TRBD1 (6 bases). Trimming pared 2 bases from V and 8 bases from J, leaving 10 bases between. CDR1 and CDR2 (germline): SGHDT, YYEEEE. The CDR3 is 13 amino acids. The CDR3 reads CASSLGQSEKLFF. CDR3 DNA sequence: TGTGCCAGCAGCTTAGGACAGTCCGAAAAACTGTTTTTT.

In the case of this clonotype: Found in a library prepared for alpha chains, this beta chain is an off-target read, and its abundance has little meaning. The chain is built from TRBV9 and TRBJ2-5, with D perhaps TRBD1 (6 bases). Per the germline V gene, CDR1 is SGDLS and CDR2 is YYNGEE. V was shortened by 0 bases and J by 3 bases, with 12 bases between the two germline ends. This CDR3 spans 15 amino acids. The CDR3 DNA reads TGTGCCAGCAGCGTAGCAGGGTCAGGGGAAGAGACCCAGTACTTC. Amino acid sequence: CASSVAGSGEETQYF.

In regard to this clonotype: Little can be read into the size of this beta chain, an off-target read in a library designed for alpha chains. The chain recombines TRBV27 with TRBJ1-2; a possible D gene is TRBD1 (6 bases). V lost 4 bases and J lost 4, with 16 bases in between. Germline values: CDR1 MNHEY, CDR2 SMNVEV (reference sequence). This CDR3 spans 15 amino acids. In DNA, the CDR3 is TGTGCCAGCAGTTATCTGAGGGGGGGATCCTATGGCTACACCTTC. Protein sequence: CASSYLRGGSYGYTF.

As to this clonotype: As an off-target read in a library built for alpha chains, this beta chain has a frequency of little significance. The chain couples TRBV20-1 to TRBJ2-3; D is possibly TRBD2 (6 bases). The germline CDR1 and CDR2 sequences are DFQATT and SNEGSKA (reference sequence). Trimming left V 7 bases short and J 3 bases short, with 14 bases between. The CDR3 sequence is 13 residues long. Written as DNA, the CDR3 is TGCAGTGGGAGGGACGAAAAAACAGATACGCAGTATTTT. Residues: CSGRDEKTDTQYF.

Comment on this clonotype: Found in a library prepared for alpha chains, this beta chain is an off-target read, and its abundance has little meaning. The genes are TRBV19 and TRBJ2-1; 10 nucleotides match TRBD2. There are 15 residues in the CDR3. Germline V gene sequence: CDR1 LNHDA, CDR2 SQIVND (reference sequence). Trimming took 6 bases from V and 5 from J; bases not matched to a gene: 7. The CDR3 DNA reads as TGTGCCAGTAGGCTTAGCGGGGGGCTTCACAATGAGCAGTTCTTC. Protein sequence: CASRLSGGLHNEQFF.

Worth noting for this clonotype: Little can be read into the size of this beta chain, an off-target read in a library designed for alpha chains. The genes are TRBV24-1 and TRBJ1-2; 8 positions match TRBD1. CDR1 and CDR2 (germline): KGHDR, SFDVKD. The V segment lost 2 bases and the J segment 8 bases; nucleotides outside the gene matches: 6. The CDR3 is 14 residues long. The chain's CDR3 is CATSDSRTGQGYTF. CDR3 DNA sequence: TGTGCCACCAGTGATTCGCGGACAGGGCAAGGCTACACCTTC.

About this clonotype itself: This beta chain represents an off-target read in a library built for alpha chains; its size is of limited meaning. The genes are TRBV5-1 and TRBJ1-2; D perhaps matches TRBD1 (5 bases). With 4 bases removed from V and 13 bases from J, the gap between germline ends came to 23 bases. The CDR3 totals 14 residues. Germline-derived CDR1 and CDR2 are SGHRS and YFSETQ. The DNA for the CDR3 is TGCGCCAGCAGCGAAGGACACTTTATTGGGCACTCCACCTTC. This translates into CASSEGHFIGHSTF.

In this sample, this clonotype turned up once. Being off target in a library aimed at alpha chains, this beta chain has a size of little meaning. The J gene is TRBJ1-2, the V gene TRBV5-6; D unclear. Trimming left V 0 bases short and J 9 bases short, with 15 bases between. This CDR3 region has 14 residues. Looked up from germline, CDR1 is SGHDT and CDR2 is YYEEEE. CDR3 nucleotides: TGTGCCAGCAGCTTGGCCGGGCGGCTAGAAAGCTACACCTTC. Translating it yields CASSLAGRLESYTF.

To note about this clonotype: This beta chain came through as a stray read in a library set up for alpha chains, and its size says little. The V gene is TRBV7-2, the J gene TRBJ1-6, with D hard to call. The V end was cut by 4 bases, the J end by 5 bases, with 9 bases between. Germline V gives CDR1 SGHTA, CDR2 FQGNSA. The CDR3 totals 14 residues. Here the CDR3 DNA reads TGTGCCAGCAGCTCGTCCTATAATAATTCACCCCTCCACTTT. Amino acids: CASSSSYNNSPLHF.

To note about this clonotype: This beta chain turned up in a library designed for alpha chains; as an off-target read, its abundance says little. The V gene is TRBV7-9, the J gene TRBJ2-5, with 8 bases fitting TRBD1. Germline V CDR1 and CDR2: SEHNR, FQNEAQ (reference sequence). This CDR3 contains 15 residues. J gave up 2 bases and V 1 base, and 3 bases lay outside the gene matches. The CDR3 reads CASSLVGDRQETQYF. The CDR3 nucleotides read TGTGCCAGCAGCTTAGTAGGGGACAGGCAAGAGACCCAGTACTTC.

Remarks on this clonotype: Little can be read into the size of this beta chain, an off-target read in a library designed for alpha chains. The chain has TRBV7-9 and TRBJ2-5, with D maybe TRBD2 (6 bases). This CDR3 comprises 14 residues. Deletions cut 4 bases from V and 6 bases from J, with 15 bases between. CDR1 is SEHNR, CDR2 FQNEAQ, per germline (reference sequence). The CDR3 sequence: CASSSRLGDQTQYF. The CDR3 region has the DNA TGTGCCAGCAGCTCCCGACTAGGCGATCAGACCCAGTACTTC.

With regard to this clonotype: The library was prepared for alpha chains; this beta chain is a stray read, so its frequency means little. This chain joins TRBV28 and TRBJ2-7; weak D call: TRBD2 (5 bases). Germline CDR1 MDHEN, CDR2 SYDVKM. The V end lost 6 bases, the J end lost 3 bases, and 24 bases lay between the germline ends. The CDR3 runs 17 residues. The CDR3 DNA reads TGTGCCAGCAGATACGGTTTACAAAGAGGGAAGGACTACGAGCAGTACTTC. This translates into CASRYGLQRGKDYEQYF.

This clonotype was counted once. Since the library was made to target alpha chains, this beta chain is a stray read and its abundance is not meaningful. This chain joins TRBV11-2 and TRBJ2-7; 7 nucleotides match TRBD2. With V trimmed by 0 bases and J by 0 bases, 2 bases remained unmatched. CDR1 and CDR2 (germline): SGHAT, FQNNGV. The CDR3 contains 15 residues. The CDR3 loop is CASSLELASSYEQYF. The CDR3, as DNA: TGTGCCAGCAGCTTAGAACTAGCGAGCTCCTACGAGCAGTACTTC.

Details on this clonotype: Being off target in a library aimed at alpha chains, this beta chain has a size of little meaning. V gene TRBV5-1 combines with J gene TRBJ2-1, with TRBD2 identical over 8 bases. This CDR3 is 14 amino acids long. J gave up 7 bases and V 4 bases, and 7 bases lay outside the gene matches. The germline V gene encodes CDR1 SGHRS and CDR2 YFSETQ. The CDR3 region is CASSGGASGNEQFF. The CDR3 bases are TGCGCCAGCAGCGGCGGCGCTAGCGGGAATGAGCAGTTCTTC.

A note on this clonotype: Since the library was made to target alpha chains, this beta chain is a stray read and its abundance is not meaningful. V and J are TRBV6-2 or TRBV6-3 and TRBJ2-1; D ambiguous. The CDR3 has 14 residues. Germline V gene lookup returns CDR1 MNHEY and CDR2 SVGEGT. Between the trimmed V and J ends, which lost 4 bases and 9 bases, there was a span of 16 bases. The CDR3 DNA reads as TGTGCCAGCAGTTCTCTGGGGTCCGTGGGTGAGCAGTTCTTC. Its translation is CASSSLGSVGEQFF.